Shown below are 22 T cell receptor beta chains from a single sample sequenced in a study of Ad26.COV2.S vaccination and SARS-CoV-2 variants. Treatment indicated: some 20 received Ad26.COV2.S at low or high dose, single or two shots; roughly five received placebo; per-sample allocation not given. It was on day 63 after the first vaccine or placebo injection that samples were taken. Sequencing was performed with immunoSEQ multiplex PCR; in TCRdb, only in-frame clones are kept and a portion is missing. The repertoire includes about 350,000 clones, roughly 90% of them detected once, and around 5% sits in the top ten. Source: peripheral blood, taken in a trial of Ad26.COV2.S vaccine versus placebo. These TCRs come from a person aged 18-65 years who received the Ad26.COV2.S COVID-19 vaccine or a placebo.

V and J are TRBV2 and TRBJ1-5; D perhaps matches TRBD1 (6 bases). Trimming took 3 bases from V and 0 from J, leaving 12 bases between them. The germline gives CDR1 SNHLY, CDR2 FYNNEI. CDR3 length equals 16 residues. The CDR3 spells CASSDLRGPSNQPQHF. CDR3 DNA sequence: TGTGCCAGCAGTGACCTCAGGGGACCTAGCAATCAGCCCCAGCATTTT.

The chain is built from TRBV3-1 (or the pseudogene TRBV3-2) and TRBJ1-1; D might be TRBD1 (6 bases). Germline lookup yields CDR1 LGHDT and CDR2 YNNKEL (reference sequence). Trimming pared 2 bases from V and 1 base from J, leaving 17 bases between. The CDR3 runs to 17 residues. CDR3 sequence reads: CASSQKWGARSNTEAFF. The CDR3 DNA sequence: TGTGCCAGCAGCCAAAAATGGGGGGCAAGGTCGAACACTGAAGCTTTCTTT.

This clone was counted once. The chain joins TRBV5-1 to TRBJ2-1; possibly TRBD1 for D (6 bases). CDR1 SGHRS and CDR2 YFSETQ come from the germline V gene. V was trimmed by 7 bases and J by 8 bases, leaving 19 bases between them. This CDR3 spans 14 amino acids. CDR3 residues: CASRIVGGGDEQFF. CDR3 bases: TGCGCCAGCCGTATCGTGGGTGGGGGCGATGAGCAGTTCTTC.

As for this clone: Compared with germline, one end of the junction differs, possibly owing to a read error. The chain couples TRBV2 to TRBJ2-7; D might be TRBD2 (6 bases). Looked up from germline, CDR1 is SNHLY and CDR2 is FYNNEI. There are 12 residues in the CDR3. CDR3 protein: CASSEAVGLRDF. In DNA form, the CDR3 reads TGTGCCAGCAGTGAAGCGGTCGGACTAAGGGACTTC.

The genes are TRBV5-1 and TRBJ1-6; D call uncertain. V shed 0 bases and J shed 5 bases, with 12 bases lying between them. CDR3 length: 16 amino acids. Germline V lookup: CDR1 SGHRS, CDR2 YFSETQ. CDR3 nucleotide sequence: TGCGCCAGCAGCTTGGTTCCAGGTCGTGATAATTCACCCCTCCACTTT. It is translated as CASSLVPGRDNSPLHF.

The chain joins TRBV29-1 to TRBJ2-7; D is tentatively TRBD1 or TRBD2 (5 bases each). Germline assignment: CDR1 SQVTM and CDR2 ANQGSEA. The CDR3 loop spans 13 amino acids. Trimming removed 0 bases at V and 6 bases at J, with 12 bases between. The DNA of the CDR3 is TGCAGCGTTGAAGATGGAGGCAGGGCCGAGCAGTACTTC. Its protein product is CSVEDGGRAEQYF.

The rearrangement uses TRBV29-1 and TRBJ2-1; TRBD1 agrees at 8 bases. Germline assignment: CDR1 SQVTM and CDR2 ANQGSEA. The CDR3 spans 13 residues. V gave up 7 bases and J gave up 0 bases; unmatched junction bases: 2. The CDR3 protein is CSGTGGSYNEQFF. In nucleotides, the CDR3 is TGCAGCGGCACAGGGGGCTCCTACAATGAGCAGTTCTTC.

The chain carries TRBV7-2 and TRBJ2-1; D unresolved. Germline loops: CDR1 SGHTA, CDR2 FQGNSA. V gave up 2 bases and J gave up 7 bases, with 3 bases separating them. This CDR3 is 11 amino acids long. The CDR3 region has the DNA TGTGCCAGCAGCTTACATAATGAGCAGTTCTTC. Its translation is CASSLHNEQFF.

This clone was observed a single time. CDR3 DNA: TGTGCCAGCAGCGTGGACAGGGATCAGCCCCAGCATTTT. Amino acids: CASSVDRDQPQHF. The chain uses TRBV6-5 and TRBJ1-5, with 8 nucleotides matching TRBD1. V dropped 6 bases and J dropped 5; count of bases not matched to a gene: 3. The CDR3 is 13 residues long. CDR1 MNHEY and CDR2 SVGAGI come from the germline V gene.

V is TRBV5-1 and J is TRBJ2-3; 16 nucleotides line up with TRBD2. Germline assignment: CDR1 SGHRS and CDR2 YFSETQ. V lost 1 base and J lost 6; bases outside the gene matches: 8. The CDR3 has 18 amino acids. CDR3 sequence (DNA): TGCGCCAGCAGCTTGCGGCCGGGACTAGCGGGAGGGACGGATACGCAGTATTTT. This sequence encodes CASSLRPGLAGGTDTQYF. Full variable domain (rest looked up from reference TRBV5-1 and TRBJ2-3): KAGVTQTPRYLIKTRGQQVTLSCSPISGHRSVSWYQQTPGQGLQFLFEYFSETQRNKGNFPGRFSGRQFSNSRSEMNVSTLELGDSALYLCASSLRPGLAGGTDTQYFGPGTRLTVL.

This clone was recorded once. This chain uses TRBV28 with TRBJ2-7; 7 bases map to TRBD1. V gave up 3 bases and J gave up 2 bases; unmatched junction bases: 4. The CDR3 has 14 amino acids. Looked up from germline, CDR1 is MDHEN and CDR2 is SYDVKM. CDR3 coding DNA: TGTGCCAGCAGTTTTCGACAGGGCCCCTACGAGCAGTACTTC. Its translation: CASSFRQGPYEQYF.

CDR3 sequence: CASSAATSPETQYF. CDR3 coding DNA: TGTGCCAGCAGTGCGGCGACTAGTCCTGAGACCCAGTACTTC. V usage is TRBV2 and J usage is TRBJ2-5; D is perhaps TRBD2 (6 bases). The V end lost 4 bases, the J end lost 5 bases, and 14 bases lay between the germline ends. This CDR3 comprises 14 residues. Germline V CDR1 and CDR2: SNHLY, FYNNEI.

This rearrangement joins TRBV5-4 to TRBJ2-7; TRBD2 matches at 11 bases. V trimming: 5 bases; J trimming: 3 bases; junction bases outside the gene matches: 4. Germline V gene lookup returns CDR1 SGHNT and CDR2 YYREEE (reference sequence). The CDR3 covers 14 residues. Here the CDR3 reads CASRRGLADYEQYF. Here the CDR3 DNA reads TGTGCCAGCAGACGGGGACTAGCGGACTACGAGCAGTACTTC.

The J gene is TRBJ2-5, the V gene TRBV11-2; 7 positions match TRBD2. After removal of 5 bases from V and 0 bases from J, the junction contained 9 bases not matched to a gene. Germline CDR1 is SGHAT and CDR2 is FQNNGV. The CDR3 loop spans 16 amino acids. CDR3 sequence (DNA): TGTGCCAGCAGCACACCCGGCGGGGGTTACCAAGAGACCCAGTACTTC. Protein product: CASSTPGGGYQETQYF.

This clone showed up just once. The gene calls are TRBV5-1 and TRBJ2-3; a weak D match, TRBD1 (6 bases). The V end was cut by 0 bases, the J end by 4 bases, with 12 bases between. This CDR3 contains 15 residues. CDR1 and CDR2 (germline): SGHRS, YFSETQ. The CDR3 sequence is CASSLGQEVPDTQYF. The CDR3 DNA reads TGCGCCAGCAGCTTGGGACAGGAGGTCCCAGATACGCAGTATTTT.

The chain combines TRBV28 with TRBJ2-5; D remains unclear. The CDR3 loop spans 13 amino acids. Trimming removed 3 bases at V and 7 bases at J, with 12 bases between. Germline CDR1 is MDHEN and CDR2 is SYDVKM. The CDR3 here is CASSFSGRGTQYF. The CDR3 DNA reads as TGTGCCAGCAGTTTCAGTGGTCGTGGGACCCAGTACTTC.

This clone was recorded only once. This chain uses TRBV6-5 with TRBJ2-7; 8 bases map to TRBD1. Trimming took 11 bases from V and 0 from J; bases not matched to a gene: 12. Germline lookup yields CDR1 MNHEY and CDR2 SVGAGI. The CDR3 covers 15 residues. The CDR3 DNA reads as TGTGCCGGGACTGGCGGGACAGGCATCTCCTACGAGCAGTACTTC. Its translation: CAGTGGTGISYEQYF.

This chain connects TRBV19 to TRBJ1-5; TRBD1 matches 7 bases. CDR3 length equals 16 residues. CDR1 LNHDA and CDR2 SQIVND come from the germline V gene (reference sequence). After removal of 3 bases from V and 3 bases from J, the junction contained 8 bases not matched to a gene. This chain's CDR3 is CASSIGGQSSNQPQHF. The CDR3 DNA sequence: TGTGCCAGTAGTATCGGGGGACAGAGCTCCAATCAGCCCCAGCATTTT.

The chain links TRBV30 to TRBJ2-1, with 7 positions matching TRBD2. This CDR3 is built from 15 residues. Germline loops: CDR1 GTSNPN, CDR2 SVGIG (reference sequence). Trimming removed 2 bases from V and 4 bases from J; junction bases left unmatched: 8. The CDR3 region is CAWSRSGARYNEQFF. For the CDR3, the DNA is TGTGCCTGGAGTCGAAGCGGGGCAAGGTACAATGAGCAGTTCTTC.

V and J are TRBV10-3 and TRBJ1-1; D not resolved. Trimming left V 0 bases short and J 6 bases short, with 8 bases between. The CDR3 covers 13 residues. CDR1 and CDR2 from the germline V gene are ENHRY and SYGVKD. The CDR3 DNA reads TGTGCCATCAGTGAGTCGCAAGTCGCTGAAGCTTTCTTT. Its translation: CAISESQVAEAFF.

The V and J genes are TRBV10-3 and TRBJ2-7; D possibly corresponds to TRBD2 (5 bases). V was shortened by 0 bases and J by 4 bases, with 13 bases between the two germline ends. CDR3 length equals 15 residues. Germline CDR1 ENHRY, CDR2 SYGVKD. The CDR3 loop is CAISESSLAGYEQYF. The DNA of the CDR3 is TGTGCCATCAGTGAGTCGAGTCTAGCCGGATACGAGCAGTACTTC.

This sequence joins TRBV9 and TRBJ1-2, with 9 bases identical to TRBD1. The germline V gene encodes CDR1 SGDLS and CDR2 YYNGEE. Losses at the gene ends were 0 bases for V and 5 bases for J; bases not matched to a gene: 5. CDR3 length: 15 residues. In DNA, the CDR3 is TGTGCCAGCAGCGTAGGGCCGGGACAGGGTTATGGCTACACCTTC. It codes for CASSVGPGQGYGYTF.